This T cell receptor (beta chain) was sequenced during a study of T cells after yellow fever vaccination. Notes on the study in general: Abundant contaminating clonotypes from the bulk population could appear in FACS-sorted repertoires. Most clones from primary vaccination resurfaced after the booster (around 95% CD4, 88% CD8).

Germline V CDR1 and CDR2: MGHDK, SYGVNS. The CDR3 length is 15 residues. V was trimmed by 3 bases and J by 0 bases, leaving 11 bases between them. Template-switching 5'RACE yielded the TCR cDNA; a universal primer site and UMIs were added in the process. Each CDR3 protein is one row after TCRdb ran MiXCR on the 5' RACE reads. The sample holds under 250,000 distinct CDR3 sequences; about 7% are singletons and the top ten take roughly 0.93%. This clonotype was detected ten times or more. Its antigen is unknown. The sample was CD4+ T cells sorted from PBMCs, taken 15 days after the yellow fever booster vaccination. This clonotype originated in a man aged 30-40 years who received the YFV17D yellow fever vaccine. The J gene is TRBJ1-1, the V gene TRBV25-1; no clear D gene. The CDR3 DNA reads TGTGCCAGCAGTGATCCGCGGGGAATGAACACTGAAGCTTTCTTT. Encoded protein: CASSDPRGMNTEAFF.